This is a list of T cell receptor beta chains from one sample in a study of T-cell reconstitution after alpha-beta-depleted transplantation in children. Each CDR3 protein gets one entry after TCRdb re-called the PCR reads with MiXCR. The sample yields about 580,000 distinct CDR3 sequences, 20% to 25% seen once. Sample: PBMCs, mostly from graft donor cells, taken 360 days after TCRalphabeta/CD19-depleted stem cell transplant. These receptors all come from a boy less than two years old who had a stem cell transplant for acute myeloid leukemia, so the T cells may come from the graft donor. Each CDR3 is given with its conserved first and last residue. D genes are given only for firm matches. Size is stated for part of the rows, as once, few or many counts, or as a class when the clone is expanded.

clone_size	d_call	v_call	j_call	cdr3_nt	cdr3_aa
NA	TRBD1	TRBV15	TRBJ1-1	TGTGCCACCAGCAGAGACTCGATGGAAACAGGGGGCCTCTGGAACACTGAAGCTTTCTTT	CATSRDSMETGGLWNTEAFF
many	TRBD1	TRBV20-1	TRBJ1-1	TGCAGTGCTAGGCCGGGACAGGTGAACACTGAAGCTTTCTTT	CSARPGQVNTEAFF
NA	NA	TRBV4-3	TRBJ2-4	TGCGCCAGCAGCCAAGGAGGGAGCATTCAGTACTTC	CASSQGGSIQYF
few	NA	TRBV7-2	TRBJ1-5	TGTGCCAGCAGCTTAGTTTGGCATCAGCCCCAGCATTTT	CASSLVWHQPQHF
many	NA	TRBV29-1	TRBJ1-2	TGCAGCGTAACCGAAGTTCCACAGGGAACTGGCTACACCTTC	CSVTEVPQGTGYTF
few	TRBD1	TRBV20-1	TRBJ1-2	TGCAGTGCTAGACCCACCATCCAGGGGGCTACCGGCTATGGCTACACCTTC	CSARPTIQGATGYGYTF
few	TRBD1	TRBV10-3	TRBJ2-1	TGTGCCATCAGTTTTGACAGGGACCTCTACAATGAGCAGTTCTTC	CAISFDRDLYNEQFF
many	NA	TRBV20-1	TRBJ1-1	TGCAGTGCTAGAGATCGGAGGGGGACTGGGGACACTGAAGCTTTCTTT	CSARDRRGTGDTEAFF
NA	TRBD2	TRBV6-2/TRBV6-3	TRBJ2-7	TGTGCCAGCGCCACTAGCGGGGCGTACGACGAGCAGTACTTC	CASATSGAYDEQYF
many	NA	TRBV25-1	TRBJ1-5	TGTGCCAGCAGTGAACTCAGGGGAGTTGGTCAGCCCCAGCATTTT	CASSELRGVGQPQHF
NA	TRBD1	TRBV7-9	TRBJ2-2	TGTGCCAGCAGCTCCCGGACAGGACTCAACACCGGGGAGCTGTTTTTT	CASSSRTGLNTGELFF
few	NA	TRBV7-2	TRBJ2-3	TGTGCCAGCAGAGCCACTAGCACAGATACGCAGTATTTT	CASRATSTDTQYF
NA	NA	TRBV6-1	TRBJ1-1	TGTGCCAGCGGGACACAAATGAACACTGAAGCTTTCTTT	CASGTQMNTEAFF
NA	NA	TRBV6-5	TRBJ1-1	TGTGCCAGCTCCCGGGCCACTGAAGCTTTCTTT	CASSRATEAFF
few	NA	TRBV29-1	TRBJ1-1	TGCAGCGTCTTCAGGTTGGACACTGAAGCTTTCTTT	CSVFRLDTEAFF
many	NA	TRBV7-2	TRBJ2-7	TGTGCCAGCAGCTTTGTTCCCCGGGGCGAGGACGAGCAGTACTTC	CASSFVPRGEDEQYF
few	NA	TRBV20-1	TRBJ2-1	TGCAGTGCTAGCCCTCGGGGGTTCCGTCCCTACAATGAGCAGTTCTTC	CSASPRGFRPYNEQFF